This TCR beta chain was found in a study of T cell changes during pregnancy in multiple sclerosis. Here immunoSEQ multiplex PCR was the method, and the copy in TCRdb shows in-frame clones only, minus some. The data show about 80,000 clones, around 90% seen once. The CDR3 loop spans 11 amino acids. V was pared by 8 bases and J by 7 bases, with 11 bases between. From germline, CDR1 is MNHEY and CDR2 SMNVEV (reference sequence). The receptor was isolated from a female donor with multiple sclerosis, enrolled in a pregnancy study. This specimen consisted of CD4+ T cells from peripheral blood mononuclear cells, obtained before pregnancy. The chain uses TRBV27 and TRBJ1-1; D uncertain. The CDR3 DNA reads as TGTGCCAGCGGGCGAGGGAGTGAAGCTTTCTTT. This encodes CASGRGSEAFF.